The 6 T cell receptor beta chains below come from one sample, sequenced in a study of PD-1 blockade in classical Hodgkin lymphoma. The table came from immunoSEQ multiplex PCR; TCRdb's copy has only in-frame clones and leaves some out. The data hold about 6,800 clones, with around four fifths observed a single time. Patients all relapsed after autologous stem cell transplantation, and there was variation in brentuximab vedotin exposure. Purified CD4+ T cells were obtained from thawed PBMCs through magnetic negative selection. Specimen: CD4+ T cells from blood, collected at baseline. These receptors originate from a human donor with classical Hodgkin lymphoma.

The V gene is TRBV6-5, the J gene TRBJ1-2, with 7 bases matching TRBD1. Germline CDR1 is MNHEY and CDR2 is SVGAGI. J was trimmed by 5 bases and V by 0 bases; bases with no gene match: 3. The CDR3 contains 14 residues. DNA of the CDR3: TGTGCCAGCAGTTACTCGGCAGGGGGATATGGCTACACCTTC. Its protein product is CASSYSAGGYGYTF.

Here the CDR3 DNA reads TGTGCCAGCTCACCTTCCAGGGAAAACGAGCAGTACTTC. It translates to CASSPSRENEQYF. V gene TRBV18 combines with J gene TRBJ2-7; tentatively, D is TRBD1 (5 bases). This CDR3 is built from 13 residues. The V end was cut by 3 bases, the J end by 5 bases, with 11 bases between. Germline-derived CDR1 and CDR2 are KGHSH and LQKENI.

The chain has TRBV5-1 and TRBJ2-6, with D possibly TRBD2 on 5 matching bases. Trimming shortened V by 0 bases and J by 4 bases, and 14 bases separated the two germline ends. The CDR3 is made up of 17 amino acids. The germline CDR1 and CDR2 sequences are SGHRS and YFSETQ. CDR3 in DNA: TGCGCCAGCAGCTTGGCCGGTCCCGGGGTAGGGGCCAACGTCCTGACTTTC. This codes for CASSLAGPGVGANVLTF.

The sample holds a few counts of this clone. CDR3 sequence reads: CASSLTGNEKLFF. The CDR3 DNA is TGCGCCAGCAGCTTGACGGGTAATGAAAAACTGTTTTTT. The rearrangement links TRBV5-1 to TRBJ1-4; D is ambiguous. The CDR3 covers 13 residues. V lost 1 base and J 4 bases, leaving 5 bases between the germline ends. Germline loops: CDR1 SGHRS, CDR2 YFSETQ. The full variable domain, with the rest looked up from reference TRBV5-1 and TRBJ1-4, is KAGVTQTPRYLIKTRGQQVTLSCSPISGHRSVSWYQQTPGQGLQFLFEYFSETQRNKGNFPGRFSGRQFSNSRSEMNVSTLELGDSALYLCASSLTGNEKLFFGSGTQLSVL.

This clone showed up just once. The J gene is TRBJ2-7, the V gene TRBV9; perhaps TRBD1 as D (6 bases). V was cut by 0 bases and J by 0 bases, with 7 bases left in between. The CDR3 totals 14 residues. Germline lookup yields CDR1 SGDLS and CDR2 YYNGEE. CDR3 region: CASSVGQASYEQYF. For the CDR3, the DNA is TGTGCCAGCAGCGTAGGACAGGCCTCCTACGAGCAGTACTTC.

This chain connects TRBV5-6 to TRBJ2-7; TRBD1 matches at 7 bases. J gave up 5 bases and V 5 bases, and 13 bases lay outside the gene matches. The CDR3 runs to 15 residues. CDR1 is SGHDT and CDR2 is YYEEEE in the germline V gene. CDR3 residues: CASSRRQGRTNEQYF. The DNA of the CDR3 is TGTGCCAGCAGTCGTCGACAGGGCAGAACTAACGAGCAGTACTTC.